One sample yielded the 30 T cell receptor beta chains listed below, sequenced in a study of Ad26.COV2.S vaccination and SARS-CoV-2 variants listed by TCRdb under 2021. The method behind the library was the immunoSEQ multiplex PCR assay. Sourced from immuneACCESS, this table was stored by TCRdb with only in-frame sequences that have V and J called. A share of the clones is absent; for the studies checked, an unresolved V gene accounts for under half, and the remainder has no known explanation. The sample records about 320,000 clones, around 83% of which are singletons. 1.5% to 2% of the sample is in the top ten clones. Taken with the paper, the label for treatment or condition translates to: roughly 18 received Ad26.COV2.S at low or high dose, single or two shots; roughly five received placebo; per-sample allocation not given. Repertoires of vaccine and placebo recipients were sequenced from samples collected on day 63 after the first injection.

Specimen: peripheral blood, collected in a trial of Ad26.COV2.S vaccine versus placebo. All receptors come from a person between 18 and 59 years old who received the Ad26.COV2.S COVID-19 vaccine or a placebo.

The rearrangement joins TRBV6-2 or TRBV6-3 to TRBJ2-5; 12 nucleotides match TRBD2. The CDR3 is made up of 14 amino acids. Losses at the gene ends were 5 bases for V and 10 bases for J; bases not matched to a gene: 8. Germline CDR1 reads MNHEY; CDR2 reads SVGEGT. The CDR3 region is CASSEASGGAYQYF. CDR3 bases: TGTGCCAGCAGTGAGGCTAGCGGGGGGGCGTACCAGTACTTC.

V is TRBV9 and J is TRBJ1-1; 7 nucleotides match TRBD1. Germline CDR1 and CDR2: SGDLS and YYNGEE. The V segment lost 4 bases and the J segment 8 bases; nucleotides outside the gene matches: 5. The CDR3 length is 12 residues. For the CDR3, the DNA is TGTGCCAGCAGCACAAGACAGGGAGAAGCTTTCTTT. It encodes CASSTRQGEAFF.

This chain uses TRBV3-1 (or the pseudogene TRBV3-2) with TRBJ2-5; 7 positions match TRBD1. Unmatched junction bases numbered 7, after V lost 7 bases and J lost 5 bases. This CDR3 spans 13 amino acids. CDR1 is LGHDT and CDR2 is YNNKEL in the germline V gene (reference sequence). CDR3 protein: CASTSRGWETQYF. DNA of the CDR3: TGTGCCAGCACCAGCAGGGGGTGGGAGACCCAGTACTTC.

The genes are TRBV7-2 and TRBJ2-1; 9 bases match TRBD1. CDR3 length: 13 residues. J lost 12 bases, V lost 1 base, and 4 bases had no gene match. Germline V gene data show CDR1 as SGHTA and CDR2 as FQGNSA. The CDR3 DNA follows: TGTGCCAGCAGCTTAGTGGACAGGGGACGGCAGTTCTTC. It specifies CASSLVDRGRQFF.

This clone has a single count. The chain couples TRBV5-1 to TRBJ2-7; 7 positions agree with TRBD1. The CDR3 runs to 15 residues. CDR1 and CDR2 (germline): SGHRS, YFSETQ. The V and J ends lost 4 bases and 4 bases, in that order; junction bases with no gene match: 11. Written as DNA, the CDR3 is TGCGCCAGCAGCCCGATACAGGGGCGGGCTTACGAGCAGTACTTC. It translates to CASSPIQGRAYEQYF.

The chain couples TRBV30 to TRBJ1-1, with TRBD1 matching 8 bases. Germline V gene sequence: CDR1 GTSNPN, CDR2 SVGIG (reference sequence). V was pared by 8 bases and J by 4 bases, with 6 bases of the junction left unmatched. There are 12 residues in the CDR3. The DNA of the CDR3 is TGTGCCGGCGACAGGGGAGGCACTGAAGCTTTCTTT. Encoded protein: CAGDRGGTEAFF.

The CDR3 protein is CASSSGLGQPQHF. CDR3 DNA sequence: TGTGCCAGTAGTTCAGGGTTGGGTCAGCCCCAGCATTTT. The chain carries TRBV19 and TRBJ1-5; TRBD1 might be the D (5 bases). Trimming took off 5 bases at V and 6 bases at J, with 11 bases between the two ends. The germline gives CDR1 LNHDA, CDR2 SQIVND (reference sequence). CDR3 length: 13 residues.

The V and J genes are TRBV13 and TRBJ1-2; TRBD1 matches 8 bases. The CDR3 runs to 13 residues. The junction had 4 bases not matched to a gene; V was cut back by 5 bases and J by 5 bases. Per germline, CDR1 PRHDT and CDR2 FYEKMQ (reference sequence). This chain's CDR3 is CASSTRQGYGYTF. CDR3 sequence (DNA): TGTGCCAGCAGCACCCGACAGGGGTATGGCTACACCTTC.

The genes are TRBV10-3 and TRBJ1-6, with a tentative D call TRBD1 (6 bases). The CDR3 is made up of 15 amino acids. CDR1 ENHRY and CDR2 SYGVKD come from the germline V gene. Trimming shortened V by 8 bases and J by 7 bases, and 18 bases separated the two germline ends. CDR3 amino acids: CAIREGGTENSPLHF. The CDR3 coding sequence is TGTGCCATCCGGGAGGGGGGAACAGAGAATTCACCCCTCCACTTT.

The gene calls are TRBV6-1 and TRBJ1-3, with D uncertain. CDR1 MNHNS and CDR2 SASEGT come from the germline V gene. V was shortened by 3 bases and J by 4 bases, with 16 bases between the two germline ends. The CDR3 covers 16 residues. CDR3 loop: CASSDDKPGGGNTIYF. Written as DNA, the CDR3 is TGTGCCAGCAGTGATGATAAACCCGGTGGGGGAAACACCATATATTTT.

The chain has TRBV2 and TRBJ2-7; D might be TRBD1 (6 bases). V lost 4 bases and J 1 base, leaving 20 bases between the germline ends. The CDR3 has 17 amino acids. The germline gives CDR1 SNHLY, CDR2 FYNNEI. CDR3 amino acids: CASSGVGGGRWSYEQYF. The CDR3 DNA is TGTGCCAGCAGTGGTGTAGGGGGTGGGCGGTGGTCCTACGAGCAGTACTTC.

The DNA of the CDR3 is TGTGCCAGCAGCTTGGAGGGCCCTCGCTATGGCTACACCTTC. Amino acid sequence: CASSLEGPRYGYTF. The chain recombines TRBV5-6 with TRBJ1-2; D gene unclear. Germline CDR1 and CDR2: SGHDT and YYEEEE. This CDR3 contains 14 residues. V lost 0 bases and J 4 bases, leaving 10 bases between the germline ends.

The V gene is TRBV3-1 (or the pseudogene TRBV3-2), the J gene TRBJ1-2; D gene ambiguous. This CDR3 is built from 13 residues. Germline assignment: CDR1 LGHDT and CDR2 YNNKEL (reference sequence). V was pared by 0 bases and J by 2 bases, with 4 bases between. CDR3: CASSQESNYGYTF. The CDR3 DNA is TGTGCCAGCAGCCAAGAATCCAACTATGGCTACACCTTC.

J is TRBJ2-1 and V is TRBV25-1, with D tentatively TRBD1 or TRBD2 (6 bases each). This CDR3 comprises 17 residues. V dropped 7 bases and J dropped 12 bases, with 31 bases sitting between them. CDR1 MGHDK and CDR2 SYGVNS come from the germline V gene. The CDR3 DNA sequence: TGTGCCAGCAATCCCGGGGGCCCCTTCCCTGGCTGGGGTCGGCAGTTCTTC. This gives the protein CASNPGGPFPGWGRQFF.

V is TRBV27 and J is TRBJ2-6, with D uncertain. The CDR3 has 13 amino acids. Germline V gene data show CDR1 as MNHEY and CDR2 as SMNVEV (reference sequence). V was shortened by 0 bases and J by 12 bases, with 9 bases between the two germline ends. The CDR3 sequence: CASSLSTPPVLTF. In DNA form, the CDR3 reads TGTGCCAGCAGTTTATCAACTCCCCCCGTCCTGACTTTC.

The rearrangement joins TRBV5-1 to TRBJ1-1; maybe TRBD1 (5 bases). CDR1 SGHRS and CDR2 YFSETQ come from the germline V gene. The length of the CDR3 is 15 residues. Trimming took 0 bases from V and 1 from J, leaving 10 bases between them. Written as DNA, the CDR3 is TGCGCCAGCAGCTTGGAGGGACGGTCGAACACTGAAGCTTTCTTT. Its translation: CASSLEGRSNTEAFF.

The rearrangement links TRBV5-6 to TRBJ2-7; TRBD2 might be the D (6 bases). Per the germline V gene, CDR1 is SGHDT and CDR2 is YYEEEE. The CDR3 totals 15 residues. V shed 4 bases and J shed 1 base, with 15 bases lying between them. For the CDR3, the DNA is TGTGCCAGCAGCCTCGCGGGGTCTAGGTCCTACGAGCAGTACTTC. Its protein is CASSLAGSRSYEQYF.

The CDR3 DNA reads TGTGCCAGCAGCCAAGATCGCCGTATAGCGGGGGGGGGCCCGTGGACCCAGTACTTC. Amino acids: CASSQDRRIAGGGPWTQYF. The V call is TRBV3-1 (or the pseudogene TRBV3-2), the J call TRBJ2-5, with 11 bases that match TRBD2. Germline assignment: CDR1 LGHDT and CDR2 YNNKEL (reference sequence). Trimming took 0 bases from V and 7 from J; bases not matched to a gene: 16. The CDR3 is made up of 19 amino acids.

The chain joins TRBV7-2 to TRBJ1-1; D gene uncertain. Per the germline V gene, CDR1 is SGHTA and CDR2 is FQGNSA. The CDR3 sequence is 15 residues long. V shed 5 bases and J shed 7 bases, with 20 bases lying between them. CDR3 DNA: TGTGCCAGCAGCCCAATTGGGTTGTACAGCAATGAAGCTTTCTTT. It is translated as CASSPIGLYSNEAFF.

The chain is built from TRBV6-5 and TRBJ2-5, with D perhaps TRBD2 (5 bases). The ends were cut back, 5 bases at V and 3 bases at J, with 13 bases in the middle. CDR3 length: 14 amino acids. From germline, CDR1 is MNHEY and CDR2 SVGAGI. The CDR3 DNA reads as TGTGCCAGCAGTCGTGCCGGGAAAAAAGAGACCCAGTACTTC. As protein: CASSRAGKKETQYF.

The chain carries TRBV19 and TRBJ2-7; TRBD2 matches at 11 bases. Trimming at V came to 5 bases and at J to 2 bases, leaving 5 bases not matched to a gene. The CDR3 covers 15 residues. The germline gives CDR1 LNHDA, CDR2 SQIVND (reference sequence). In nucleotides, the CDR3 is TGTGCCAGTAGTTCGACTAGCGGGGCCGCCTACGAGCAGTACTTC. Its translation is CASSSTSGAAYEQYF.

V and J are TRBV5-8 and TRBJ2-7; D remains unclear. Trimming left V 1 base short and J 1 base short, with 9 bases between. The CDR3 is made up of 14 amino acids. The germline V gene has CDR1 SGHTS and CDR2 YDEGEE. CDR3 sequence: CASSLLGKSYEQYF. DNA for the CDR3: TGTGCCAGCAGCTTGCTAGGGAAGTCCTACGAGCAGTACTTC.

V gene TRBV7-9 combines with J gene TRBJ1-1; tentatively, D is TRBD1 (5 bases). Per the germline V gene, CDR1 is SEHNR and CDR2 is FQNEAQ (reference sequence). Trimming removed 4 bases at V and 3 bases at J, with 12 bases between. CDR3 length: 14 amino acids. CDR3 in DNA: TGTGCCAGCAGCTGGAGTGACAGCCACACTGAAGCTTTCTTT. It translates to CASSWSDSHTEAFF. Combining the CDR3 with reference TRBV7-9 and TRBJ1-1 gives the whole variable domain DTGVSQNPRHKITKRGQNVTFRCDPISEHNRLYWYRQTLGQGPEFLTYFQNEAQLEKSRLLSDRFSAERPKGSFSTLEIQRTEQGDSAMYLCASSWSDSHTEAFFGQGTRLTVV.

V and J are TRBV11-2 and TRBJ1-6; D is ambiguous. V was trimmed by 3 bases and J by 4 bases, leaving 7 bases between them. The CDR3 sequence is 14 residues long. CDR1 SGHAT and CDR2 FQNNGV come from the germline V gene. DNA of the CDR3: TGTGCCAGCAGCTTGGGAGCGTATAATTCACCCCTCCACTTT. This translates into CASSLGAYNSPLHF.

The chain links TRBV5-1 to TRBJ2-7; D perhaps matches TRBD2 (6 bases). Trimming left V 5 bases short and J 6 bases short, with 18 bases between. The CDR3 covers 14 residues. Germline values: CDR1 SGHRS, CDR2 YFSETQ. The CDR3 DNA sequence: TGCGCCAGCAGGGAAGGTAAAACCGGGGGCGAGCAGTACTTC. This encodes CASREGKTGGEQYF.

V usage is TRBV2 and J usage is TRBJ2-3; the D is unclear. Trimming cost V 4 bases and J 4 bases, with 9 bases left between them. The germline CDR1 and CDR2 sequences are SNHLY and FYNNEI. The CDR3 is made up of 13 amino acids. The CDR3 DNA follows: TGTGCCAGCAGTGCCCGGTTGGCAGATACGCAGTATTTT. Translation: CASSARLADTQYF.

The J gene is TRBJ2-7, the V gene TRBV29-1, with D possibly TRBD2 on 7 matching bases. In germline, CDR1 is SQVTM, CDR2 ANQGSEA. The V and J ends lost 1 base and 1 base respectively, with 20 bases between them. CDR3 length equals 17 residues. Written as DNA, the CDR3 is TGCAGCGTTGAAGTCGGCGGGGGCAGGGCCCCATCCTACGAGCAGTACTTC. Its protein is CSVEVGGGRAPSYEQYF.

This clone was recorded only once. The chain uses TRBV11-2 and TRBJ2-3; D unclear. The CDR3 loop spans 11 amino acids. Trimming pared 2 bases from V and 8 bases from J, leaving 5 bases between. Germline CDR1 reads SGHAT; CDR2 reads FQNNGV. CDR3 DNA sequence: TGTGCCAGCAGCTTATCCGCTACGCAGTATTTT. Translation: CASSLSATQYF.

The rearrangement links TRBV5-1 to TRBJ1-1; D might be TRBD1 (6 bases). Germline V gives CDR1 SGHRS, CDR2 YFSETQ. The CDR3 length is 14 residues. Trimming removed 0 bases at V and 9 bases at J, with 15 bases between. CDR3 nucleotides: TGCGCCAGCAGCTTGGCCAGGGGCAGGGATCAAGCTTTCTTT. Protein sequence: CASSLARGRDQAFF.

V is TRBV3-1 (or the pseudogene TRBV3-2) and J is TRBJ1-1; TRBD1 matches 9 bases. Germline V gene lookup returns CDR1 LGHDT and CDR2 YNNKEL (reference sequence). This CDR3 contains 16 residues. J lost 7 bases, V lost 3 bases, and 12 bases had no gene match. CDR3 in amino acids: CASSHPTGTGSGEAFF. CDR3 in DNA: TGTGCCAGCAGCCACCCCACCGGGACAGGGTCCGGTGAAGCTTTCTTT.